This is a list of T cell receptor beta chains from one sample in a study of blood T cells in healthy people across ages. TCRdb processed the 5' RACE reads anew with MiXCR; each CDR3 protein has one entry. The data show some 1.5 million distinct CDR3 sequences, under 55% seen once. The sequenced sample was blood. These receptors came from a woman under 30 in good health. CDR3s include the opening cysteine and the closing phenylalanine or tryptophan. A D gene is named only where the DNA matches it firmly. Where a row states a size, it is once, few, many or the class of an expanded clone; other rows omit it.

>TRBV6-4|-|TRBJ2-6|-
TGTGCCAGCAGTGAGGAAGGGCCTGGGGCCGACGTCCTGACTTTC
CASSEEGPGADVLTF
>TRBV20-1|TRBD2|TRBJ2-1|-
TGCAGTGCTAGATTCCCCTTGAGCGGGACCTACAATGAGCAGTTCTTC
CSARFPLSGTYNEQFF
>TRBV11-2|-|TRBJ2-7|-
TGTGCCAGCAGCTTAGGTCTGGGGGATATCCCCTACGAGCAGTACTTC
CASSLGLGDIPYEQYF
>TRBV7-9|-|TRBJ2-2|-
TGTGCCAGCAGCTTACATGTAGGGGGATTCGCCGGGGAGCTGTTTTTT
CASSLHVGGFAGELFF
>TRBV9|TRBD1|TRBJ1-6|-
TGTGCCAGCAGCGCCGGGGACAGCTATAATTCACCCCCCCACTTT
CASSAGDSYNSPPHF
>TRBV6-2/TRBV6-3|-|TRBJ2-5|few
-
CASSSTSGQGTYEQYF
>TRBV21-1|-|TRBJ2-7|-
TGTGCCAGCAGCAAACCGGGGAGCCACGAGCAGTACTTC
CASSKPGSHEQYF
>TRBV29-1|TRBD2|TRBJ2-7|few
TGCAGCGTTGTTCTAGCGGGAGAGGCTAGGGAGCAGTACTTC
CSVVLAGEAREQYF
>TRBV20-1|TRBD2|TRBJ2-1|-
TGCAGTGCTAGAAGGCCGGGACTAGCGGGAGCCAATGAGCAGTTCTTC
CSARRPGLAGANEQFF
>TRBV7-2|TRBD2|TRBJ2-3|-
TGTGCCAGCAGCCTCCTGACTAGCGGGACCAGTAAACGCACAGATACGCAGTATTTT
CASSLLTSGTSKRTDTQYF
>TRBV2|TRBD2|TRBJ2-1|-
TGTGCCAGCAGAGTCACTAGCGGCCGAAAGCAGTTCTTC
CASRVTSGRKQFF
>TRBV28|TRBD2|TRBJ2-1|-
TGTGCCAGCAGTTTAAGGACTAGCGGAAAAGGGAATGAGCAGTTCTTC
CASSLRTSGKGNEQFF
>TRBV5-1|TRBD2|TRBJ2-7|-
TGCGCCAGCGGCAGCGGGAATTCCCGCAATGAGCAGTACTTC
CASGSGNSRNEQYF
>TRBV19|-|TRBJ1-5|-
TGTGCCAGTAGTACCGGACACGGCAATCAGCCCCAGCATTTT
CASSTGHGNQPQHF
>TRBV27|TRBD2|TRBJ2-5|-
TGTGCCAGCAGTTCCAGGACTAGCGGGAGGGTTTTGGAGACCCAGTACTTC
CASSSRTSGRVLETQYF
>TRBV12-3/TRBV12-4|TRBD1|TRBJ2-1|-
TGTGCCAGCAGTTCGACCGGGACAGGGTTGTACAATGAGCAGTTCTTC
CASSSTGTGLYNEQFF